Shown below are 26 T cell receptor beta chains from a single sample sequenced in a study of T cell repertoires in cytomegalovirus infection. These receptors lack a known antigen. TCRdb re-called the reads through MiXCR, storing one row per CDR3 protein. The table shows 450,000 to 650,000 distinct CDR3 sequences, with roughly 42% occurring only once. The sample here was cultured PBMCs, taken from culture after CMV antigen stimulation. These receptors were obtained from a human donor in good health (CMV status not recorded). Some clones in this sample may be carry-over from other donors' samples.

The sample holds a few counts of this clonotype. The chain is built from TRBV7-6 and TRBJ1-1, with D tentatively TRBD1 (5 bases). Germline loops: CDR1 SGHVS, CDR2 FNYEAQ. The CDR3 is 16 residues long. Trimming stripped 4 bases from V and 3 bases from J, with 18 bases between. The CDR3 protein is CASSSAPTGPHTEAFF. Here the CDR3 DNA reads TGTGCCAGCAGCTCCGCGCCAACGGGACCCCACACTGAAGCTTTCTTT.

The chain carries TRBV7-2 and TRBJ2-7, with D perhaps TRBD2 (5 bases). This CDR3 spans 13 amino acids. Per germline, CDR1 SGHTA and CDR2 FQGNSA. The V gene lost 5 bases and the J gene lost 3 bases, with 11 bases spanning the gap. CDR3 protein: CASSHGLDYEQYF. The CDR3 DNA is TGTGCCAGCAGCCACGGACTGGACTACGAGCAGTACTTC.

The CDR3 loop is CASTGSFPGELFF. The DNA for the CDR3 is TGTGCCAGCACCGGGAGCTTTCCCGGGGAGCTGTTTTTT. The rearrangement links TRBV12-3 or TRBV12-4 to TRBJ2-2; maybe TRBD2 (6 bases). This CDR3 is 13 amino acids long. Trimming took off 7 bases at V and 6 bases at J, with 12 bases between the two ends.

This chain links TRBV29-1 with TRBJ1-2; a possible D gene is TRBD1 (5 bases). CDR1 is SQVTM and CDR2 is ANQGSEA in the germline V gene. This CDR3 comprises 16 residues. Trimming removed 0 bases from V and 4 bases from J, with 18 bases in between. CDR3 sequence (DNA): TGCAGCGTTGAAGATCGGAAAGCCGCCCAGGGCTATGGCTACACCTTC. Protein: CSVEDRKAAQGYGYTF. Combining the CDR3 with reference TRBV29-1 and TRBJ1-2 gives the whole variable domain SAVISQKPSRDICQRGTSLTIQCQVDSQVTMMFWYRQQPGQSLTLIATANQGSEATYESGFVIDKFPISRPNLTFSTLTVSNMSPEDSSIYLCSVEDRKAAQGYGYTFGSGTRLTVV.

DNA for the CDR3: TGTGCCAGCGTTCCAGGCCGCCAAGAGACCCAGTACTTC. This gives the protein CASVPGRQETQYF. The chain has TRBV2 and TRBJ2-5; D is ambiguous. Trimming shortened V by 8 bases and J by 1 base, and 11 bases separated the two germline ends. Germline V gives CDR1 SNHLY, CDR2 FYNNEI. The CDR3 is 13 amino acids.

For this clonotype: No conserved phenylalanine or tryptophan is present at the end of the CDR3, so a read error is the likely explanation. The chain joins TRBV7-8 to TRBJ2-1; the D gene is possibly TRBD2 (6 bases). V was cut by 8 bases and J by 0 bases, with 17 bases left in between. There are 16 residues in the CDR3. Germline V lookup: CDR1 SGHVS, CDR2 FQNEAQ. The CDR3 is CASANSKTSSYNEQFS. CDR3 nucleotide sequence: TGTGCCAGCGCGAACTCCAAGACTAGCTCCTACAATGAGCAGTTCTCC.

This clonotype occurred a few times. V is TRBV6-1 and J is TRBJ2-3, with 11 bases identical to TRBD2. V shed 6 bases and J 2 bases; nucleotides not matched to a gene: 7. Germline V lookup: CDR1 MNHNS, CDR2 SASEGT. The CDR3 length is 16 residues. The CDR3 DNA sequence: TGTGCCAGCAGAGGTGCTAGCGGGAGGATCACAGATACGCAGTATTTT. Amino acid sequence: CASRGASGRITDTQYF.

The chain joins TRBV7-6 to TRBJ2-7; 9 bases match TRBD1. Germline CDR1 and CDR2: SGHVS and FNYEAQ. Trimming at V came to 5 bases and at J to 5 bases, leaving 10 bases not matched to a gene. This CDR3 spans 15 amino acids. CDR3 nucleotides: TGTGCCAGCAGCGGGAGGGACAGGGCTTTTGACGAGCAGTACTTC. Its translation is CASSGRDRAFDEQYF.

V gene TRBV6-5 combines with J gene TRBJ1-4, with 11 bases aligning to TRBD1. CDR1 and CDR2 (germline): MNHEY, SVGAGI. V trimming: 5 bases; J trimming: 0 bases; junction bases outside the gene matches: 11. The CDR3 contains 19 residues. The CDR3 loop reads CASSQMDRGPAPTNEKLFF. The CDR3 coding sequence is TGTGCCAGCAGTCAAATGGACAGGGGGCCTGCTCCAACTAATGAAAAACTGTTTTTT.

This CDR3 reads CASALGGHNEQFF. CDR3 in DNA: TGTGCCAGCGCCCTAGGGGGCCACAATGAGCAGTTCTTC. V and J are TRBV27 and TRBJ2-1; 7 bases fit TRBD1. Looked up from germline, CDR1 is MNHEY and CDR2 is SMNVEV (reference sequence). This CDR3 has 13 amino acids. V gave up 8 bases and J gave up 5 bases; unmatched junction bases: 6.

The chain couples TRBV5-1 to TRBJ2-7; no definite D call. CDR1 is SGHRS and CDR2 is YFSETQ in the germline V gene. There are 17 residues in the CDR3. The V gene lost 0 bases and the J gene lost 2 bases, with 18 bases spanning the gap. CDR3 bases: TGCGCCAGCAGCTTGGTGTGGTCAGCCTATGGACCCTACGAGCAGTACTTC. It is translated as CASSLVWSAYGPYEQYF. Combining the CDR3 with reference TRBV5-1 and TRBJ2-7 gives the whole variable domain KAGVTQTPRYLIKTRGQQVTLSCSPISGHRSVSWYQQTPGQGLQFLFEYFSETQRNKGNFPGRFSGRQFSNSRSEMNVSTLELGDSALYLCASSLVWSAYGPYEQYFGPGTRLTVT.

A remark on this clonotype: It may be a read error: a sequence one base away is much more abundant. This chain links TRBV7-2 with TRBJ2-5; TRBD2 matches at 8 bases. Germline V gives CDR1 SGHTA, CDR2 FQGNSA. This CDR3 has 14 residues. CDR3 in DNA: TGTGCCAGCCGCTTCCAAGGACTAGCCCTACCCTTGTACTTC. This codes for CASRFQGLALPLYF.

Of note for this clonotype: A much larger clone differs by one base, so this may be a read error. V gene TRBV7-2 combines with J gene TRBJ2-1; a weak D match, TRBD2 (6 bases). Trimming shortened V by 8 bases and J by 5 bases, and 19 bases separated the two germline ends. CDR1 is SGHTA, CDR2 FQGNSA, per germline. This CDR3 is 15 amino acids long. The CDR3 DNA sequence: TGTGCCAGCCGCACCCAAGGCGGGGAAAACAATGAGCAGTTCTTC. It yields the protein CASRTQGGENNEQFF.

This clonotype was picked up a small number of times. J is TRBJ1-1 and V is TRBV6-2 or TRBV6-3; D remains ambiguous. Germline V lookup: CDR1 MNHEY, CDR2 SVGEGT. V lost 4 bases and J 8 bases, leaving 23 bases between the germline ends. This CDR3 contains 16 residues. The CDR3 loop is CASSFVFVVSGYEAFF. CDR3 coding DNA: TGTGCCAGCAGTTTTGTTTTTGTGGTCTCAGGATACGAAGCTTTCTTT.

This chain connects TRBV4-1 to TRBJ2-7, with 10 nucleotides matching TRBD2. Germline V lookup: CDR1 MGHRA, CDR2 YSYEKL. This CDR3 comprises 15 residues. V was pared by 4 bases and J by 5 bases, with 8 bases of the junction left unmatched. The CDR3 DNA reads as TGCGCCAGCAGCCCCACAGCGGGAGGGCCGAACGAGCAGTACTTC. It specifies CASSPTAGGPNEQYF.

The genes are TRBV4-1 and TRBJ2-7; TRBD1 is a possible D gene (6 bases). This CDR3 contains 14 residues. V lost 4 bases and J lost 3, with 13 bases in between. Germline values: CDR1 MGHRA, CDR2 YSYEKL. The CDR3 here is CASSPRTAVYEQYF. CDR3 coding DNA: TGCGCCAGCAGCCCCCGGACAGCAGTCTACGAGCAGTACTTC.

The chain has TRBV19 and TRBJ1-5, with D perhaps matching TRBD1 (5 bases). The CDR3 sequence is 15 residues long. Germline V gives CDR1 LNHDA, CDR2 SQIVND (reference sequence). The V gene lost 4 bases and the J gene lost 5 bases, with 15 bases spanning the gap. This CDR3 is CASSKGWGSDQPQHF. Written as DNA, the CDR3 is TGTGCCAGTAGTAAGGGATGGGGCAGCGATCAGCCCCAGCATTTT. The whole variable domain, filled in from reference TRBV19 and TRBJ1-5, reads DGGITQSPKYLFRKEGQNVTLSCEQNLNHDAMYWYRQDPGQGLRLIYYSQIVNDFQKGDIAEGYSVSREKKESFPLTVTSAQKNPTAFYLCASSKGWGSDQPQHFGDGTRLSIL.

J is TRBJ2-2 and V is TRBV7-6, with 7 nucleotides matching TRBD2. The CDR3 has 14 residues. Germline CDR1 is SGHVS and CDR2 is FNYEAQ. V was pared by 7 bases and J by 4 bases, with 6 bases of the junction left unmatched. In DNA form, the CDR3 reads TGTGCCAGCATGGAGGGACTACTCACCGGGGAGCTGTTTTTT. Its translation: CASMEGLLTGELFF.

This clonotype came up a few times. J is TRBJ2-3 and V is TRBV7-2, with D unclear. The CDR3 has 13 amino acids. Per germline, CDR1 SGHTA and CDR2 FQGNSA. V was pared by 0 bases and J by 8 bases, with 9 bases between. This CDR3 is CASSLAVRVTQYF. The CDR3 DNA reads TGTGCCAGCAGCTTAGCCGTACGGGTTACGCAGTATTTT.

The J gene is TRBJ1-2, the V gene TRBV12-3 or TRBV12-4; weak D call: TRBD1 (6 bases). V lost 6 bases, J lost 6 bases, and 11 bases lay in between. The CDR3 loop spans 12 amino acids. CDR3 residues: CASRNRVHGYTF. CDR3 in DNA: TGTGCCAGCAGGAACAGGGTCCATGGCTACACCTTC.

This chain uses TRBV5-1 with TRBJ2-7; 7 bases fit TRBD2. The CDR3 consists of 14 residues. V dropped 6 bases and J dropped 4; count of bases not matched to a gene: 10. Germline V gene sequence: CDR1 SGHRS, CDR2 YFSETQ. CDR3 DNA sequence: TGCGCCAGCAAGCCGGCTAGCGGAATTTACGAGCAGTACTTC. It encodes CASKPASGIYEQYF.

The chain couples TRBV11-3 to TRBJ2-5; D is ambiguous. Trimming took off 1 base at V and 7 bases at J, with 10 bases between the two ends. This CDR3 is 13 amino acids long. Germline-derived CDR1 and CDR2 are SGHNT and YENEEA. CDR3 DNA sequence: TGTGCCAGCAGCTTAGGAGGATTGGGGACCCAGTACTTC. Amino acids: CASSLGGLGTQYF.

Comments on this clonotype: This could be a read error, since a much larger clone is one nucleotide away. V is TRBV7-2 and J is TRBJ2-5; TRBD1 matches at 10 bases. The CDR3 sequence is 16 residues long. Per germline, CDR1 SGHTA and CDR2 FQGNSA. As DNA, the CDR3 is TGTGCCAACAGCATTAGGACAGGGGGGGGCCAAGAGACCCAGTACTTC. This gives the protein CANSIRTGGGQETQYF. The whole variable domain, remainder taken from reference TRBV7-2 and TRBJ2-5, is GAGVSQSPSNKVTEKGKDVELRCDPISGHTALYWYRQSLGQGLEFLIYFQGNSAPDKSGLPSDRFSAERTGGSVSTLTIQRTQQEDSAVYLCANSIRTGGGQETQYFGPGTRLLVL.

The chain recombines TRBV2 with TRBJ1-6; tentative D call: TRBD1 (6 bases). V lost 5 bases to trimming and J lost 14 bases, with 13 bases between them. The CDR3 loop spans 12 amino acids. Germline CDR1 is SNHLY and CDR2 is FYNNEI. The CDR3 coding sequence is TGTGCCAGCAGTCGACAGGTCGGGGCCCTCCACTTT. As protein: CASSRQVGALHF.

The chain is built from TRBV14 and TRBJ1-4, with 8 bases aligning to TRBD1. CDR3 length: 15 amino acids. Germline V gene sequence: CDR1 SGHDN, CDR2 FVKESK. V lost 2 bases to trimming and J lost 6 bases; unmatched junction nucleotides: 5. This chain's CDR3 is CASSQMDRVDEKLFF. The CDR3 DNA sequence: TGTGCCAGCAGCCAAATGGACAGGGTGGATGAAAAACTGTTTTTT.

The genes are TRBV11-2 and TRBJ2-5, with 8 nucleotides matching TRBD2. CDR1 and CDR2 from the germline V gene are SGHAT and FQNNGV. Germline trimming cut 5 bases from V and 5 bases from J; bases unmatched to any gene: 7. This CDR3 is 14 amino acids long. This CDR3 is CASSLTRGAETQYF. CDR3 nucleotide sequence: TGTGCCAGCAGCCTCACGCGGGGGGCGGAGACCCAGTACTTC.